This T cell receptor beta chain is drawn from a study of shared clonotypes between healthy human individuals (dated by TCRdb to the early 2020s). Concerning the study at large: A few men and two women, aged 18 to 49 years, made up the cohort. For each donor, CD4 naive and CD4 memory were each given three plates, CD8 naive was given two plates, and CD8 memory was given one plate. Blood TCR repertoires of several healthy adults were deeply sequenced to estimate repertoire size and the extent of clonotype sharing between individuals. To increase sequencing depth and limit assay-specific biases, TCR repertoire library preparation and sequencing were carried out by different laboratories using diverse techniques. Per donor, leukapheresis produced somewhere between about 0.9 and 9.5 billion PBMCs.

Using the deep immunoSEQ assay, TCR CDR3 regions were amplified from genomic DNA by multiplex PCR. Genomic DNA extracted from each cell subset was distributed evenly over all wells of several immunoSEQ 96-well plates, and each plate served as one replicate. Each replicate PCR for sorted subsets received around 200 ng genomic DNA, equal to about 30,000 T cell genomes. Purified libraries were measured with a Qubit 3.0 fluorometer, size-checked on a Bioanalyzer 2100, and measured again with the KAPA Library Quantification kit. Every immunoSEQ 96-well plate was sequenced on a dedicated single-read 150-cycle Illumina NextSeq 550 flow cell. As for how the authors treated the data: Because only junctional sequences without quality scores were contained in the immunoSEQ output, filtering matching that applied to full-length reads could not be performed. Sequences were annotated with PyIR, a Python wrapper for IgBLAST v1.9, using IMGT germline references to assign V/J genes and CDR3. Reads were filtered out if the reads had weak V/J assignments (E-value above 1e-6), no CDR3, stop codons, out-of-frame junctions, or ambiguous translated residues. V3J clonotypes were defined as sequences sharing an identical inferred V gene, J gene, and CDR3 amino acid sequence. Percentage overlap between repertoires was calculated by dividing the number of shared unique clonotypes by the size of the smaller repertoire. Repertoire richness was assessed with RTK rarefaction, the Chao1 estimator, and Recon v2.1 estimates of unobserved clonotypes. Generation probabilities were computed with OLGA for all TCRbeta clonotypes obtained by the gDNA method from several donors. The clones in this table, taken by TCRdb from immuneACCESS, are in-frame only. Not every clone is retained; where verified, under half of the shortfall comes from an unresolved V gene, and the cause of the rest is unknown. V and J calls and clone size follow that table, whereas D and trimming were derived from the DNA. The sample yields a few million clones; approximately 95% were counted once. 0.39% of the sample belongs to the ten largest clones.

On the study overall, not on this receptor specifically: Clonotypes shared by all four sorted-subset donors showed higher generation probabilities than non-shared clonotypes. Rarefaction of sorted-subset datasets indicated incomplete sequencing despite the large sequencing depth. The genetic and exposure-history diversity represented was limited by the small number of donors. Based on pairwise subsampling, the degree of clonotype sharing among donors was expected to be affected by sequencing depth. Sampling was limited to blood, and TCR repertoires in tissue likely differ from TCR repertoires in blood. Across four donors, roughly 5.4% of naive CD4, roughly 3.8% of naive CD8, 2% to 2.5% of memory CD4, and about 0.4% of memory CD8 clonotypes were shared. Naive subsets generally had larger estimated clonotype richness than memory subsets did.

The donors were healthy, HIV-negative adults who had no recently reported acute infections or vaccinations. Only Caucasian adults living in Nashville, Tennessee, USA were represented among the donors. CD4+ T cells were enriched by magnetic negative selection, after which naive cells were positively selected on CD45RA and the negative fraction was taken as the memory subset. Blood was collected by leukapheresis, and PBMCs were isolated by Ficoll-Histopaque density gradient centrifugation and then cryopreserved in liquid nitrogen vapor phase. Purity and quantity of every magnetically sorted T cell population were checked by analytical flow cytometry. Genomic DNA was isolated from every sorted fraction and measured by UV absorbance on a Nanodrop 2000c. Trimming leaves V shorter by 8 bases and J shorter by 4 bases, with the junction holding 10 bases beyond the gene matches. CDR1 and CDR2, looked up from the germline V gene, are MDHEN and SYDVKM. The CDR3, from cysteine to phenylalanine, totals 14 residues. Just CDR3 DNA is preserved here, 42 bases in frame from base 1.

As to this clone: What antigen it recognizes has not been identified. Base qualities are not provided; no much larger clone lies one nucleotide away.

The chain employs TRBV28 and TRBJ1-1; TRBD1 lines up with 7 middle nucleotides. The sample comprised naive CD4+ T cells from PBMCs. Interpreted using the paper, the cell subset or site label stands for: CD45RA+ positively selected. The receptor's source is a man younger than 30 in good health. Some clones in this sample may be carry-over from other donors' samples. The CDR3 region has the sequence CASQKVGTVTEAFF. The nucleotide sequence is TGTGCCAGCCAAAAGGTAGGGACAGTCACTGAAGCTTTCTTT.